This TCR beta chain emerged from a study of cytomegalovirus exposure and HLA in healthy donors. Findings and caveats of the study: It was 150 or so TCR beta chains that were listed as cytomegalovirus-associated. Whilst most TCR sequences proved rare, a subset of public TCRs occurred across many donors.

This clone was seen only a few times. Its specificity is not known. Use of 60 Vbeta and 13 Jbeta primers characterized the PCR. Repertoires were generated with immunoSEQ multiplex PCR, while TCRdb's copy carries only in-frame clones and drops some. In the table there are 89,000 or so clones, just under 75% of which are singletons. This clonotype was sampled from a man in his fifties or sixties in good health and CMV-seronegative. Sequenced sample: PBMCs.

The CDR3 DNA reads TGTGCCAGTACCGTCGAAGGGGACACTGAAGCTTTCTTT. Translating gives CASTVEGDTEAFF. This chain joins TRBV19 and TRBJ1-1; D may be TRBD1 (5 bases). CDR1 and CDR2 from the germline V gene are LNHDA and SQIVND (reference sequence). CDR3 length: 13 residues. The V gene lost 7 bases and the J gene lost 3 bases, with 12 bases spanning the gap.